Listed below are T cell receptor beta chains from one sample, sequenced in a study of blood T cell repertoires in COVID-19. The table came from immunoSEQ multiplex PCR; TCRdb's copy has only in-frame clones and leaves some out. This sample has around 220,000 clones; 85% to 90% occur once, and the top ten carry about 15%. The specimen sequenced was PBMCs or T cells enriched from blood (not recorded which). These receptors came from a woman in her forties or fifties with acute COVID-19. Each CDR3 is given with its conserved first and last residue. D genes are given only for firm matches. Size is stated for part of the rows, as once, few or many counts, or as a class when the clone is expanded.

clone size	D gene	V gene	J gene	CDR3 protein	CDR3 DNA
NA	NA	TRBV28	TRBJ1-1	CASSLWVRGAFF	TGTGCCAGCAGTTTATGGGTCCGGGGGGCTTTCTTT
NA	TRBD2	TRBV12-3/TRBV12-4	TRBJ2-2	CASSREGTGELFF	TGTGCCAGCAGTCGGGAGGGGACCGGGGAGCTGTTTTTT
NA	NA	TRBV28	TRBJ1-5	CASSLRLRAMTQHF	TGTGCCAGCAGTTTAAGGTTGAGGGCCATGACCCAGCATTTT
NA	TRBD1	TRBV28	TRBJ2-1	CASSPQGAQGFNEQFF	TGTGCCAGCAGTCCACAGGGGGCGCAGGGGTTCAATGAGCAGTTCTTC
NA	NA	TRBV2	TRBJ1-1	CASRLGDAAFF	TGTGCCAGCAGACTGGGAGATGCAGCTTTCTTT
NA	TRBD1	TRBV5-1	TRBJ1-2	CASSLEGGTGIGYTF	TGCGCCAGCAGCTTGGAAGGCGGGACAGGGATTGGCTACACCTTC
NA	TRBD1	TRBV30	TRBJ1-3	CAWSRTGNGGNTIYF	TGTGCCTGGAGCCGGACAGGGAATGGTGGAAACACCATATATTTT
NA	NA	TRBV18	TRBJ2-2	CASSPSLRRLIGELFF	TGTGCCAGCTCACCTTCCCTCCGGCGGTTAATCGGGGAGCTGTTTTTT
NA	NA	TRBV3-1/TRBV3-2	TRBJ1-4	CASSQVGGDGEKLFF	TGTGCCAGCAGCCAAGTAGGAGGGGATGGTGAAAAACTGTTTTTT
NA	NA	TRBV19	TRBJ2-7	CASSSAWSSYEQYF	TGTGCCAGTAGTTCTGCATGGAGCTCCTACGAGCAGTACTTC
NA	NA	TRBV5-1	TRBJ2-7	CASSPGGGTYEQYF	TGCGCCAGCAGCCCAGGGGGAGGAACTTACGAGCAGTACTTC
NA	TRBD1	TRBV6-6	TRBJ1-6	CASSYRQGSSPLHF	TGTGCCAGCAGTTACCGACAGGGTAGCTCACCCCTCCACTTT
NA	TRBD1	TRBV2	TRBJ1-1	CASRATGIAEAFF	TGTGCCAGCAGGGCGACAGGGATCGCTGAAGCTTTCTTT
NA	NA	TRBV3-1/TRBV3-2	TRBJ1-2	CASSQSGLRYGYTF	TGTGCCAGCAGCCAGTCGGGACTGCGCTATGGCTACACCTTC
NA	TRBD2	TRBV6-5	TRBJ2-7	CAVPFSGTKPYEQYF	TGTGCCGTCCCATTTTCCGGGACTAAACCGTACGAGCAGTACTTC
NA	TRBD1	TRBV14	TRBJ2-1	CASSDRDRGLRPYSYNEQFF	TGTGCCAGCAGCGACCGGGACAGGGGCCTTAGGCCCTACTCCTACAATGAGCAGTTCTTC
NA	TRBD1	TRBV27	TRBJ1-5	CASSLSGDRGVQPQHF	TGTGCCAGCAGTTTATCGGGGGACAGGGGCGTTCAGCCCCAGCATTTT
few	NA	TRBV7-8	TRBJ2-7	CASSPSGYEQYF	TGTGCCAGCAGCCCCTCCGGGTACGAGCAGTACTTC
NA	NA	TRBV27	TRBJ2-5	CASSPQAVQETQYF	TGTGCCAGCAGTCCCCAAGCCGTACAAGAGACCCAGTACTTC
NA	TRBD1	TRBV6-5	TRBJ1-2	CASSSTGGANYGYTF	TGTGCCAGCAGTTCGACAGGGGGCGCAAACTATGGCTACACCTTC
NA	NA	TRBV7-8	TRBJ1-3	CASSHQTVVSGNTIYF	TGTGCCAGCAGCCATCAGACAGTTGTCTCTGGAAACACCATATATTTT
NA	TRBD2	TRBV29-1	TRBJ2-5	CSVEATSGSETQYF	TGCAGCGTTGAAGCGACTAGCGGGAGTGAGACCCAGTACTTC
NA	TRBD2	TRBV7-2	TRBJ2-7	CASSSSGTTSYEQYF	TGTGCCAGCAGCTCCTCCGGGACTACATCCTACGAGCAGTACTTC
once	TRBD2	TRBV24-1	TRBJ2-1	CATKPGLAGANEQFF	TGTGCCACCAAACCGGGACTAGCGGGAGCGAATGAGCAGTTCTTC
NA	NA	TRBV5-8	TRBJ2-7	CASSLLGSDEQYF	TGTGCCAGCAGCTTGTTGGGTAGCGACGAGCAGTACTTC
NA	TRBD1	TRBV6-6	TRBJ1-4	CASSQTGINEKLFF	TGTGCCAGCAGCCAGACAGGGATCAATGAAAAACTGTTTTTT
NA	NA	TRBV12-5	TRBJ2-2	CASGSTANTGELFF	TGTGCTAGTGGTTCAACGGCGAACACCGGGGAGCTGTTTTTT
NA	NA	TRBV28	TRBJ2-6	CASSLGAASANVLTF	TGTGCCAGCAGTTTGGGGGCAGCCTCCGCCAACGTCCTGACTTTC
NA	NA	TRBV6-2/TRBV6-3	TRBJ2-1	CASSSGSSYNEQFF	TGTGCCAGCAGTTCGGGGAGCTCCTACAATGAGCAGTTCTTC
NA	TRBD1	TRBV5-1	TRBJ1-1	CASTNPGGNTEAFF	TGCGCCAGCACTAACCCAGGGGGGAACACTGAAGCTTTCTTT